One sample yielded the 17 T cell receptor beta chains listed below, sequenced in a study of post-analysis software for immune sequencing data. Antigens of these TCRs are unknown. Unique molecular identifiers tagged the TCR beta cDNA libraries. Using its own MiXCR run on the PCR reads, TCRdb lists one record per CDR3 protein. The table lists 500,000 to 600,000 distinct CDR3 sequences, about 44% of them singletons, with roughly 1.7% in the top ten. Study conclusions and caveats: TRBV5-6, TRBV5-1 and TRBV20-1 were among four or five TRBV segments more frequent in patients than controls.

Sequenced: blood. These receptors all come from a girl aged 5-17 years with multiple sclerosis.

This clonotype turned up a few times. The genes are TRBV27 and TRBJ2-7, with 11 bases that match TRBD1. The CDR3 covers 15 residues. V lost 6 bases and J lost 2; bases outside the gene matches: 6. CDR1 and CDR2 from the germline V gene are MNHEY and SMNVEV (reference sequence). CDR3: CASSYAGQGAYEQYF. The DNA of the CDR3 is TGTGCCAGCAGCTACGCGGGACAGGGGGCCTACGAGCAGTACTTC.

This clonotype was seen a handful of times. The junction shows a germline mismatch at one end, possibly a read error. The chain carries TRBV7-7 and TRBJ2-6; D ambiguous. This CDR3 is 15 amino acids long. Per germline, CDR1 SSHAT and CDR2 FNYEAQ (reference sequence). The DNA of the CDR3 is TGTGCTAGCAGCTCCGGAAGCTCTGGGGCCAACGTCCTGACTTTC. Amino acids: CASSSGSSGANVLTF. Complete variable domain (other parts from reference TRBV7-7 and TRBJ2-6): GAGVSQSPRYKVTKRGQDVTLRCDPISSHATLYWYQQALGQGPEFLTYFNYEAQPDKSGLPSDRFSAERPEGSISTLTIQRTEQRDSAMYRCASSSGSSGANVLTFGAGSRLTVL.

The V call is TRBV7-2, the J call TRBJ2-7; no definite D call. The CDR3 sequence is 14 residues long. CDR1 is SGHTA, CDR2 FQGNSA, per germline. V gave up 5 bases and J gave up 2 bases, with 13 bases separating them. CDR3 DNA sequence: TGTGCCAGCAGCCCCCCGAACCATCCCTACGAGCAGTACTTC. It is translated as CASSPPNHPYEQYF.

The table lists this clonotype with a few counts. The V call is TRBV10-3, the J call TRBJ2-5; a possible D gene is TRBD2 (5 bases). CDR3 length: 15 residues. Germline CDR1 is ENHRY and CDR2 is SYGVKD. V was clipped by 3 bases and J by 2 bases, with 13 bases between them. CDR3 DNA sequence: TGTGCCATCAGTGACCTTGGTAGCGCACAAGAGACCCAGTACTTC. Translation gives CAISDLGSAQETQYF.

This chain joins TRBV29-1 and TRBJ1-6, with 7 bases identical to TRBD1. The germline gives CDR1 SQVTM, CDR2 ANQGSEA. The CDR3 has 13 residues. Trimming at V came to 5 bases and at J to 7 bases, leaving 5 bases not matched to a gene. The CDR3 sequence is CSVQGQRNSPLHF. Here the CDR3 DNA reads TGCAGCGTTCAGGGACAGCGAAATTCACCCCTCCACTTT.

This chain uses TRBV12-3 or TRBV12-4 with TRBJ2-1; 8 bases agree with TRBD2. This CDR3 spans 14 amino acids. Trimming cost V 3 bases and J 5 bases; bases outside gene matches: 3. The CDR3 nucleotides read TGTGCCAGCAGTTTTACTAGCGGACACAATGAGCAGTTCTTC. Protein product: CASSFTSGHNEQFF.

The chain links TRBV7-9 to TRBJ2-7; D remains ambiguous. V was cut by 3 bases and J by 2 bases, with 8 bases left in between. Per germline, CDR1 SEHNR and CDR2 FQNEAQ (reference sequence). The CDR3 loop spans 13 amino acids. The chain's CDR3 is CASSFEDAYEQYF. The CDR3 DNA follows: TGTGCCAGCAGCTTTGAAGATGCCTACGAGCAGTACTTC.

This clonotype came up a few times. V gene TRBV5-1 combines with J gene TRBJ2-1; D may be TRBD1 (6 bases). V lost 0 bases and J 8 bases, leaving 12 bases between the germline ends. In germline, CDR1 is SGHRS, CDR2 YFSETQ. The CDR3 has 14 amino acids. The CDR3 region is CASSLGYRVYEQFF. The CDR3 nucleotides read TGCGCCAGCAGCTTGGGGTACAGGGTCTATGAGCAGTTCTTC. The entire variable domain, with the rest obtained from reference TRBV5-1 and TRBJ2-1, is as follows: KAGVTQTPRYLIKTRGQQVTLSCSPISGHRSVSWYQQTPGQGLQFLFEYFSETQRNKGNFPGRFSGRQFSNSRSEMNVSTLELGDSALYLCASSLGYRVYEQFFGPGTRLTVL.

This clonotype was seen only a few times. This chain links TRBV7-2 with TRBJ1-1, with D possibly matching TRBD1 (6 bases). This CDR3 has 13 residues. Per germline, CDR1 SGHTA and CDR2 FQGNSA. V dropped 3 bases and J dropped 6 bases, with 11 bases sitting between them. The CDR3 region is CASSLYRAAEAFF. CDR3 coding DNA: TGTGCCAGCAGCTTGTACAGGGCGGCTGAAGCTTTCTTT.

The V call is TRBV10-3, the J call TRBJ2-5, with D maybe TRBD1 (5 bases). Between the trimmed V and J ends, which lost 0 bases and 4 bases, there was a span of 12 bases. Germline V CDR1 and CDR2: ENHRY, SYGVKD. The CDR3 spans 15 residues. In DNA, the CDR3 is TGTGCCATCAGTGAGTCCCTCGACAGATCAGAGACCCAGTACTTC. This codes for CAISESLDRSETQYF.

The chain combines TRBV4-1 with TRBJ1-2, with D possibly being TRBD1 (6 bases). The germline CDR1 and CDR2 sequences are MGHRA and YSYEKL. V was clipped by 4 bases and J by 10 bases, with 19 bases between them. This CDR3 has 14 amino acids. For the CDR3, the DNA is TGCGCCAGCAGCCGCCCACAGGGCTCCGGTGACTACACCTTC. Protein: CASSRPQGSGDYTF.

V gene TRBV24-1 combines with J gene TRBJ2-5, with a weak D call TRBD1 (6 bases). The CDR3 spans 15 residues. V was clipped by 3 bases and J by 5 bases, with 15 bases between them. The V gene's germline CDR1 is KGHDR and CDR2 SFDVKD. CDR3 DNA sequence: TGTGCCACCAGTGATGCTACAGGGCTTGGGGAGACCCAGTACTTC. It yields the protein CATSDATGLGETQYF.

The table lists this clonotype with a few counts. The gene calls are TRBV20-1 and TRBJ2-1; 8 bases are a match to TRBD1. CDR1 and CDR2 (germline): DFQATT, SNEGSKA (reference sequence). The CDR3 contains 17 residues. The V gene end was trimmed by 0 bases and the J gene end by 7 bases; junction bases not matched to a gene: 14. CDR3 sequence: CSARDLARTGMRNEQFF. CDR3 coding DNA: TGCAGTGCTAGAGATCTGGCGAGGACAGGGATGAGGAATGAGCAGTTCTTC.

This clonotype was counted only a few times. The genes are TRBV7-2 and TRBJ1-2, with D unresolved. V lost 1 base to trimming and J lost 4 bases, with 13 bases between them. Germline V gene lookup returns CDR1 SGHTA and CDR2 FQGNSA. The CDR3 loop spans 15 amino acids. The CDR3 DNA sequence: TGTGCCAGCAGCTTAGACGGCAGCGTTCTCTATGGCTACACCTTC. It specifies CASSLDGSVLYGYTF.

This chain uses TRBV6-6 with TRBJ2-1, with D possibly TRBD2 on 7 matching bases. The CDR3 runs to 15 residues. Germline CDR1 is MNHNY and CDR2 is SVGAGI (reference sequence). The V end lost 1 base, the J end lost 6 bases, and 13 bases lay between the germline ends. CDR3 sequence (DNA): TGTGCCAGCAGTTACTTTCGGGGGGCAGCCAATGAGCAGTTCTTC. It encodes CASSYFRGAANEQFF.

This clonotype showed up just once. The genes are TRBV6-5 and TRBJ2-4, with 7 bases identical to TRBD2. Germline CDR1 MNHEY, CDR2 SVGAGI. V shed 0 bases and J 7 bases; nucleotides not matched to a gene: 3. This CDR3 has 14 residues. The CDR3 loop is CASSYSTGGNIQYF. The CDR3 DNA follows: TGTGCCAGCAGTTACTCCACCGGGGGGAACATTCAGTACTTC.

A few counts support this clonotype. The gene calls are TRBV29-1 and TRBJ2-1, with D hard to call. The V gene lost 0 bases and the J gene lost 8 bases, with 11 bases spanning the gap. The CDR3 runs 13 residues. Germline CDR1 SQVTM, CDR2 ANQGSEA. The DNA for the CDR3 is TGCAGCGTTGAAGATAACGGCAGTCATGAGCAGTTCTTC. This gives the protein CSVEDNGSHEQFF.